Below, 18 T cell receptor beta chains from the same sample are listed, as sequenced in a study of T cells in localized non-small cell lung cancer. Produced via immunoSEQ multiplex PCR; TCRdb's table is partial and in-frame only. This table holds 20,000 to 30,000 clones, approximately 86% found once. The sequenced sample was peripheral blood, obtained before any cancer treatment. All receptors come from a female donor of 60 years or more with stage I lung adenocarcinoma.

The chain joins TRBV5-1 to TRBJ2-7; the D gene is possibly TRBD2 (6 bases). Trimming took off 5 bases at V and 1 base at J, with 16 bases between the two ends. CDR3 length: 15 residues. Germline CDR1 and CDR2: SGHRS and YFSETQ. The CDR3 DNA is TGCGCCAGCAGTGCAATGGGTGCGGGGTCCTACGAGCAGTACTTC. Its protein is CASSAMGAGSYEQYF.

V and J are TRBV13 and TRBJ1-5; D is possibly TRBD1 (6 bases). This CDR3 spans 16 amino acids. The germline V and J ends were trimmed by 5 bases and 2 bases, with 16 bases remaining between them. Germline lookup yields CDR1 PRHDT and CDR2 FYEKMQ (reference sequence). CDR3 protein: CASSLGTGRGNQPQHF. The CDR3 DNA reads as TGTGCCAGCAGCCTCGGTACAGGGAGAGGCAATCAGCCCCAGCATTTT.

This sequence joins TRBV19 and TRBJ1-2; 9 bases are shared with TRBD1. V shed 6 bases and J 7 bases; nucleotides not matched to a gene: 6. CDR3 length: 13 residues. Germline CDR1 and CDR2: LNHDA and SQIVND (reference sequence). In nucleotides, the CDR3 is TGTGCCAGTAGACCGGGACAGGGTTCTGGCTACACCTTC. Translated, it gives CASRPGQGSGYTF. The whole variable domain, filled in from reference TRBV19 and TRBJ1-2, reads DGGITQSPKYLFRKEGQNVTLSCEQNLNHDAMYWYRQDPGQGLRLIYYSQIVNDFQKGDIAEGYSVSREKKESFPLTVTSAQKNPTAFYLCASRPGQGSGYTFGSGTRLTVV.

Judged by abundance, this clone is medium-sized (0.01 to 0.1%). This chain joins TRBV29-1 and TRBJ2-2, with D tentatively TRBD1 or TRBD2 (5 bases each). V lost 6 bases and J 6 bases, leaving 17 bases between the germline ends. Germline V gene sequence: CDR1 SQVTM, CDR2 ANQGSEA. The CDR3 length is 14 residues. CDR3 nucleotides: TGCAGCGTGGCCCGAGGGGTAGGCGCCGGGGAGCTGTTTTTT. It is translated as CSVARGVGAGELFF.

The chain carries TRBV5-1 and TRBJ2-6, with D possibly being TRBD1 (5 bases). Germline V lookup: CDR1 SGHRS, CDR2 YFSETQ. The CDR3 sequence is 17 residues long. V lost 6 bases to trimming and J lost 0 bases, with 16 bases between them. This chain's CDR3 is CASTIGASGSGANVLTF. The CDR3 DNA sequence: TGCGCCAGCACCATAGGGGCCTCCGGCTCTGGGGCCAACGTCCTGACTTTC.

V gene TRBV5-1 combines with J gene TRBJ1-1; 9 nucleotides line up with TRBD1. Trimming removed 4 bases from V and 1 base from J; junction bases left unmatched: 8. This CDR3 region has 16 residues. Germline CDR1 and CDR2: SGHRS and YFSETQ. The CDR3: CASSMGQGGGNTEAFF. The DNA of the CDR3 is TGCGCCAGCAGCATGGGACAGGGAGGGGGGAACACTGAAGCTTTCTTT.

The rearrangement links TRBV10-3 to TRBJ2-5; D might be TRBD2 (6 bases). The CDR3 runs 13 residues. Germline-derived CDR1 and CDR2 are ENHRY and SYGVKD. V was trimmed by 7 bases and J by 4 bases, leaving 13 bases between them. The CDR3 loop reads CAINGGEGETQYF. CDR3 DNA sequence: TGTGCCATCAACGGGGGAGAGGGAGAGACCCAGTACTTC.

This clone appeared a few times. In nucleotides, the CDR3 is TGTGCCAGCAGCCAAACAGACGGCTTTTTTGGAAACACCATATATTTT. Its protein is CASSQTDGFFGNTIYF. The J gene is TRBJ1-3, the V gene TRBV7-9; unclear D gene. V was pared by 5 bases and J by 3 bases, with 17 bases between. The length of the CDR3 is 16 residues. Per the germline V gene, CDR1 is SEHNR and CDR2 is FQNEAQ (reference sequence).

The gene calls are TRBV5-1 and TRBJ2-3, with D possibly being TRBD1 (5 bases). CDR1 SGHRS and CDR2 YFSETQ come from the germline V gene. The CDR3 has 16 residues. With 3 bases removed from V and 1 base from J, the gap between germline ends came to 15 bases. For the CDR3, the DNA is TGCGCCAGCAGCTCGTACAGGTCCCCGGGCACAGATACGCAGTATTTT. This gives the protein CASSSYRSPGTDTQYF.

V gene TRBV2 combines with J gene TRBJ1-4; 8 bases fit TRBD1. Germline CDR1 and CDR2: SNHLY and FYNNEI. V shed 6 bases, J shed 2 bases, and the junction held 8 bases outside the gene matches. The CDR3 extends over 16 amino acids. The CDR3 nucleotides read TGTGCCAGCAGGGGGGGACCAGGGGGCACTAATGAAAAACTGTTTTTT. Its protein is CASRGGPGGTNEKLFF.

The chain uses TRBV4-1 and TRBJ2-1; 9 positions agree with TRBD1. The V and J ends lost 4 bases and 4 bases, in that order; junction bases with no gene match: 2. This CDR3 has 14 amino acids. Germline V gene sequence: CDR1 MGHRA, CDR2 YSYEKL. The chain's CDR3 is CASSRGQGYNEQFF. DNA of the CDR3: TGCGCCAGCAGCCGGGGACAGGGATACAATGAGCAGTTCTTC.

The chain joins TRBV19 to TRBJ2-7; a weak D match, TRBD2 (6 bases). The V gene's germline CDR1 is LNHDA and CDR2 SQIVND (reference sequence). V gave up 6 bases and J gave up 2 bases, with 11 bases separating them. This CDR3 comprises 13 residues. CDR3 sequence (DNA): TGTGCCAGTAGCGGGCGGGAAGCCTACGAGCAGTACTTC. Its protein product is CASSGREAYEQYF.

J is TRBJ1-1 and V is TRBV9; 9 bases match TRBD1. V was clipped by 3 bases and J by 3 bases; unmatched bases: 9. The germline V gene has CDR1 SGDLS and CDR2 YYNGEE. CDR3 length equals 16 residues. In DNA, the CDR3 is TGTGCCAGCAGCGCCACCGGGACAGGGTATCACACTGAAGCTTTCTTT. This codes for CASSATGTGYHTEAFF. The whole variable domain, filled in from reference TRBV9 and TRBJ1-1, reads DSGVTQTPKHLITATGQRVTLRCSPRSGDLSVYWYQQSLDQGLQFLIQYYNGEERAKGNILERFSAQQFPDLHSELNLSSLELGDSALYFCASSATGTGYHTEAFFGQGTRLTVV.

V and J are TRBV28 and TRBJ2-6; D gene ambiguous. Germline assignment: CDR1 MDHEN and CDR2 SYDVKM. V lost 5 bases to trimming and J lost 4 bases, with 9 bases between them. The CDR3 length is 14 residues. This CDR3 reads CASSRSDGANVLTF. The DNA of the CDR3 is TGTGCCAGCAGTCGATCAGACGGGGCCAACGTCCTGACTTTC.

This clone has a single count. The genes are TRBV9 and TRBJ2-1, with D maybe TRBD1 (5 bases). V was clipped by 4 bases and J by 8 bases, with 16 bases between them. Germline CDR1 reads SGDLS; CDR2 reads YYNGEE. The CDR3 has 14 residues. The chain's CDR3 is CASSIRQFGYEQFF. The CDR3 nucleotides are TGTGCCAGCAGCATACGACAGTTTGGGTATGAGCAGTTCTTC. The full variable domain, in which reference TRBV9 and TRBJ2-1 provide the parts outside the CDR3, is DSGVTQTPKHLITATGQRVTLRCSPRSGDLSVYWYQQSLDQGLQFLIQYYNGEERAKGNILERFSAQQFPDLHSELNLSSLELGDSALYFCASSIRQFGYEQFFGPGTRLTVL.

J is TRBJ2-6 and V is TRBV5-1; 8 nucleotides match TRBD1. V shed 3 bases and J 0 bases; nucleotides not matched to a gene: 8. The CDR3 sequence is 18 residues long. In germline, CDR1 is SGHRS, CDR2 YFSETQ. The CDR3, as DNA: TGCGCCAGCAGCTGGAGGCAGGGGGCAACCTCTGGGGCCAACGTCCTGACTTTC. Protein sequence: CASSWRQGATSGANVLTF.

The CDR3 region has the DNA TGCAGCGTTGAAGACGCTGGCTACACCTTC. Amino acid sequence: CSVEDAGYTF. The chain employs TRBV29-1 and TRBJ1-2; unclear D gene. CDR1 and CDR2 from the germline V gene are SQVTM and ANQGSEA. V was pared by 0 bases and J by 7 bases, with 3 bases between. The CDR3 length is 10 residues.

The chain has TRBV10-3 and TRBJ1-1, with TRBD1 matching over 8 bases. CDR3 size: 14 residues. The trim removed 5 bases at V and 5 bases at J, leaving 7 bases unmatched. In germline, CDR1 is ENHRY, CDR2 SYGVKD. The CDR3 DNA reads TGTGCCATCAGTCTAGACAGGGGTAGAACTGAAGCTTTCTTT. Its translation: CAISLDRGRTEAFF.